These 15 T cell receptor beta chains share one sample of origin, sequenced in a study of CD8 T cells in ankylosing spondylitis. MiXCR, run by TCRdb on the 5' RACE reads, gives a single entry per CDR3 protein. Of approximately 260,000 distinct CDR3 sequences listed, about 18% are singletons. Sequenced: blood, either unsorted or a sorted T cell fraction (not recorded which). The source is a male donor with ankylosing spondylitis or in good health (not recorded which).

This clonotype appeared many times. The CDR3 DNA reads as TGCAGCGTTGTTATGGGGGGGCAGATCCATTACGAGCAGTACTTC. It translates to CSVVMGGQIHYEQYF. This chain joins TRBV29-1 and TRBJ2-7, with D possibly being TRBD2 (7 bases). The CDR3 runs 15 residues. From germline, CDR1 is SQVTM and CDR2 ANQGSEA. V was pared by 4 bases and J by 4 bases, with 20 bases between.

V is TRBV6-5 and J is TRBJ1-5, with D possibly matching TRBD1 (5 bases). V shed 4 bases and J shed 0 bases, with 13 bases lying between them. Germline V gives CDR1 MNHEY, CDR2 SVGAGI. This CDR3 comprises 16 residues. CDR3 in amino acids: CASSFPQGASNQPQHF. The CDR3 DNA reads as TGTGCCAGCAGTTTCCCTCAAGGGGCTAGCAATCAGCCCCAGCATTTT.

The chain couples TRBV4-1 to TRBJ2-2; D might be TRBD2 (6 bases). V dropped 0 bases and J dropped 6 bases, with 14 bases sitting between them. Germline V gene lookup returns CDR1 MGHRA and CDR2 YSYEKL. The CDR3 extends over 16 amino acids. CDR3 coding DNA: TGCGCCAGCAGCCAAGATCGGAGGGAGATTTCCGGGGAGCTGTTTTTT. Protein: CASSQDRREISGELFF.

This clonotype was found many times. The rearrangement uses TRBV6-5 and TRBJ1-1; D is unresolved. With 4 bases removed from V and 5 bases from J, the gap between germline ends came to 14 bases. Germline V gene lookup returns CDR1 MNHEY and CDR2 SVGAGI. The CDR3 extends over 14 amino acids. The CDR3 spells CASSSLGRSTEAFF. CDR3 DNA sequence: TGTGCCAGCAGTTCCCTCGGTCGATCAACTGAAGCTTTCTTT.

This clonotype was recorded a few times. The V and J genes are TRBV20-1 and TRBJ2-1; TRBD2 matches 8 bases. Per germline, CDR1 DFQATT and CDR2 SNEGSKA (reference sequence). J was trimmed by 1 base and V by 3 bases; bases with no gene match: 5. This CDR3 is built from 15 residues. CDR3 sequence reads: CSASPTSGSYNEQFF. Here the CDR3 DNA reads TGCAGTGCTAGCCCCACTAGCGGTTCCTACAATGAGCAGTTCTTC.

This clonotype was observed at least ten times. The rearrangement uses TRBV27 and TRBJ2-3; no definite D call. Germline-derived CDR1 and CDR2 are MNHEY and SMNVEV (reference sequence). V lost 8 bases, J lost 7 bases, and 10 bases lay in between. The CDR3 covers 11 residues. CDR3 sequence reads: CASGPRNTQYF. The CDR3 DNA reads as TGTGCCAGCGGGCCTAGAAATACGCAGTATTTT.

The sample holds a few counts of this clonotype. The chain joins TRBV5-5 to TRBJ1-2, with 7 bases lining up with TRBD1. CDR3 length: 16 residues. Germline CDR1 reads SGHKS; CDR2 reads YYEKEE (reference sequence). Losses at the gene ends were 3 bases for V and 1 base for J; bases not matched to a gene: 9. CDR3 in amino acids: CASSSYWDSSNYGYTF. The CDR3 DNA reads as TGTGCCAGCAGCTCCTATTGGGACAGTAGTAACTATGGCTACACCTTC.

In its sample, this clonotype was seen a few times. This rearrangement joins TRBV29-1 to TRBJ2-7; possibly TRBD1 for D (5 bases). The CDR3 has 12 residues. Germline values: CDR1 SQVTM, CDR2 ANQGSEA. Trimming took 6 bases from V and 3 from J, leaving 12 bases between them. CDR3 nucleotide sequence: TGCAGCGTCTTAACTCAGGGCTACGAGCAGTACTTC. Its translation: CSVLTQGYEQYF.

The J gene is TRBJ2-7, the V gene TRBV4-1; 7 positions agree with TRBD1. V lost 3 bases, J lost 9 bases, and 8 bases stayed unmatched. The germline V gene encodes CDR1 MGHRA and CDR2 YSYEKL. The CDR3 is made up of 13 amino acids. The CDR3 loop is CASSQVTGFGQYF. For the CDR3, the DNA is TGCGCCAGCAGCCAGGTGACAGGGTTCGGGCAGTACTTC.

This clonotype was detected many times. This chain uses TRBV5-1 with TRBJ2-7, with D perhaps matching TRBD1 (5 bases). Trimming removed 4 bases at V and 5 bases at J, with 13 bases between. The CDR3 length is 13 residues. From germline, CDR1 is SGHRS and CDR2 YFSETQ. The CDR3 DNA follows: TGCGCCAGCAGCCTTGCAGGGATTCACGAGCAGTACTTC. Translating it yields CASSLAGIHEQYF.

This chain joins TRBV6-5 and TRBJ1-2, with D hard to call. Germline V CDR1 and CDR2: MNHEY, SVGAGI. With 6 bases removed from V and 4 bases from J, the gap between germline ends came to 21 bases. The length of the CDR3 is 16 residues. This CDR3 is CASSSRVAPGAYGYTF. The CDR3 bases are TGTGCCAGCAGCTCTCGAGTCGCTCCGGGAGCCTATGGCTACACCTTC.

The CDR3 DNA follows: TGCAGCGTTAGGGACAGTCGATACGAGCAGTTCTTC. Amino acid sequence: CSVRDSRYEQFF. This chain uses TRBV29-1 with TRBJ2-1, with 7 bases fitting TRBD1. Germline loops: CDR1 SQVTM, CDR2 ANQGSEA. The CDR3 is made up of 12 amino acids. With V trimmed by 5 bases and J by 10 bases, 8 bases remained unmatched.

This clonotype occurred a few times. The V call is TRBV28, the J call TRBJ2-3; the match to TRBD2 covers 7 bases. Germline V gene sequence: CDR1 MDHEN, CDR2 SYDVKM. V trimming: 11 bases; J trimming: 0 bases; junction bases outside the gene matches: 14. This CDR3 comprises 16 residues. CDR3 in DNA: TGTGCCGCACTCGACCCCCTAGCGGATAGCACAGATACGCAGTATTTT. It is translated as CAALDPLADSTDTQYF.

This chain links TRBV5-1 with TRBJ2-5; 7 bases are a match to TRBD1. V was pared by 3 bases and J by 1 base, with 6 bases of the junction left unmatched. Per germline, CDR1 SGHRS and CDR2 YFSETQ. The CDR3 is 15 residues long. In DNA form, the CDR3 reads TGCGCCAGCAGCTCCGGGTGGGACAGCCAAGAGACCCAGTACTTC. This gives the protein CASSSGWDSQETQYF.

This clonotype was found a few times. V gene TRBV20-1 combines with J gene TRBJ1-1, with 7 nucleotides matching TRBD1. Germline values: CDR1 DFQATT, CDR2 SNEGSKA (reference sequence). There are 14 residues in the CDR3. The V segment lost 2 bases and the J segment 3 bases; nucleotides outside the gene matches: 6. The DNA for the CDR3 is TGCAGTGCTAGACCGACAGGGTTGGACACTGAAGCTTTCTTT. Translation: CSARPTGLDTEAFF.